The rows below give T cell receptor beta chains drawn from one sample of a study of Ad26.COV2.S vaccination and SARS-CoV-2 variants. The method was immunoSEQ multiplex PCR; TCRdb's version includes in-frame clones alone and lacks a portion of them. The sample lists about 370,000 clones, more than 85% occurring once. The sample consisted of peripheral blood, taken in a trial of Ad26.COV2.S vaccine versus placebo. The receptors derive from a person between 18 and 65 years old who received the Ad26.COV2.S COVID-19 vaccine or a placebo. Each CDR3 is given with its conserved first and last residue. The D gene is left open where the match is weak. The size field is filled for only some rows; it gives once, few, many or a size class.

j_call	d_call	clone_size	v_call	cdr3_nt	cdr3_aa
TRBJ2-5	.	.	TRBV7-9	TGTGCCAGCAGCTTAGCCTTTCAGACTGGCCTAGAAGAGACCCAGTACTTC	CASSLAFQTGLEETQYF
TRBJ1-1	.	.	TRBV14	TGTGCCAGCAGCCAAGGTCCCAAGAACACTGAAGCTTTCTTT	CASSQGPKNTEAFF
TRBJ1-1	.	.	TRBV12-3/TRBV12-4	TGTGCCAGCAGTTCTCACACTGAAGCTTTCTTT	CASSSHTEAFF
TRBJ2-1	TRBD2	.	TRBV27	TGTGCCAGCAGTTTGGGGGGGGCCTACAATGAGCAGTTCTTC	CASSLGGAYNEQFF
TRBJ2-3	.	.	TRBV11-1	TGTGCCAGCAGCTTAGCGGGCGATACGCAGTATTTT	CASSLAGDTQYF
TRBJ1-2	.	once	TRBV5-4	TGTGCCAGCAGCTCGAACAGCAGGGGTACTGGCTACACCTTC	CASSSNSRGTGYTF
TRBJ1-5	.	.	TRBV11-2	TGTGCCAGCAGCTTAGATTTCGGGCCCCAGCATTTT	CASSLDFGPQHF
TRBJ2-5	.	once	TRBV6-5	TGTGCCAGCAGGGAAGAGACCCAGTACTTC	CASREETQYF
TRBJ1-2	TRBD1	once	TRBV3-1/TRBV3-2	TGTGCCAGCAGCCAAGATGTGACAGGGTATGGCTACACCTTC	CASSQDVTGYGYTF
TRBJ2-2	.	.	TRBV3-1/TRBV3-2	TGTGCCAGCAGCCAGAACACCGGGGAGCTGTTTTTT	CASSQNTGELFF
TRBJ1-5	.	.	TRBV18	TGTGCCAGCTCACCCCAGGGATATCAGTATCAGCCCCAGCATTTT	CASSPQGYQYQPQHF
TRBJ1-1	TRBD1	once	TRBV3-1/TRBV3-2	TGTGCCAGCAGGGAACAGGGGGGGAAGAACACTGAAGCTTTCTTT	CASREQGGKNTEAFF
TRBJ2-1	TRBD1	.	TRBV5-6	TGTGCCAGCAGCAGTTACAGGGGGCGGACTTCCCGGAGATACAATGAGCAGTTCTTC	CASSSYRGRTSRRYNEQFF
TRBJ1-1	.	.	TRBV15	TGTGCCACCAGCAGAGGAACAAACAGGGAAGCTTTCTTT	CATSRGTNREAFF
TRBJ2-1	.	.	TRBV5-1	TGCGCCAGCAGCTTTGTCGAAATTGGGGGCGGGAATGAGCAGTTCTTC	CASSFVEIGGGNEQFF
TRBJ1-2	TRBD1	few	TRBV28	TGTGCCAGCCGCACAGGGGACTATGGCTACACCTTC	CASRTGDYGYTF
TRBJ1-5	.	.	TRBV6-5	TGTGCCAGCAGTCCCGGGGATTATCAGCCCCAGCATTTT	CASSPGDYQPQHF
TRBJ2-7	TRBD1	.	TRBV13	TGTGCCAGCAGCACGGACAGGGGGCTCGACGAGCAGTACTTC	CASSTDRGLDEQYF
TRBJ2-1	TRBD1	.	TRBV6-5	TGTGCCAGCAGCCGGACAGGACTCAATGAGCAGTTCTTC	CASSRTGLNEQFF
TRBJ2-3	TRBD2	.	TRBV9	TGTGCCAGCAGCGTATTGACTAGCGGGGGTATTTCTACAGATACGCAGTATTTT	CASSVLTSGGISTDTQYF
TRBJ1-6	TRBD1	.	TRBV7-6	TGTGCCAGCAGCCGACAGGGGAATTCACCCCTCCACTTT	CASSRQGNSPLHF
TRBJ1-1	TRBD1	.	TRBV28	TGTGCCAGCAGTTACCGGGACAGGGGTTGGACTGAAGCTTTCTTT	CASSYRDRGWTEAFF
TRBJ2-7	.	.	TRBV12-2	TGTGCACCTCCCGAGGGCCGTCCGGGGGGATCCTACGAGCAGTACTTC	CAPPEGRPGGSYEQYF
TRBJ1-1	.	.	TRBV5-8	TGTGCCAGCAGCTTGGTCACTGAAGCTTTCTTT	CASSLVTEAFF
TRBJ2-2	.	.	TRBV19	TGTGCCAGTTGGGCAGAGGACACCGGGGAGCTGTTTTTT	CASWAEDTGELFF
TRBJ1-1	.	.	TRBV9	TGTGCCAGCAGCGTCGAAGGGGGAGTGACTGAAGCTTTCTTT	CASSVEGGVTEAFF
TRBJ1-5	TRBD1	.	TRBV19	TGTGCCAGTAGTATTATAAACAGGGGAAGCAATCAGCCCCAGCATTTT	CASSIINRGSNQPQHF
TRBJ2-1	TRBD1	.	TRBV29-1	TGCAGCTCCAAGCAGGGGGTTGAGCAGTTCTTC	CSSKQGVEQFF
TRBJ1-4	.	few	TRBV6-5	TGTGCCAGTGCGGCACGCAGTAATGAAAAACTGTTTTTT	CASAARSNEKLFF